This is a list of T cell receptor beta chains from one sample in a study of cytomegalovirus exposure and HLA in healthy donors. Method: immunoSEQ multiplex PCR; TCRdb's copy keeps in-frame clones and lacks some. The sample lists more than 35,000 clones, 60% to 75% occurring once. Sequencing input: PBMCs. These receptors all stem from a man aged 35-49 years in good health and CMV-seronegative. The CDR3 runs from the conserved cysteine through the conserved F or W. The D gene is left open where the match is weak. Not all rows give a size; the values are once, few, many and, for expanded clones, a class.

clone size	D gene	V gene	J gene	CDR3 protein	CDR3 DNA
few	TRBD1	TRBV7-9	TRBJ1-2	CASSHQTDREIGGYTF	TGTGCCAGCAGCCACCAAACAGACAGGGAGATCGGGGGCTACACCTTC
-	-	TRBV5-1	TRBJ1-1	CASNRGFALDTEAFF	TGCGCCAGCAACCGGGGTTTCGCCTTGGACACTGAAGCTTTCTTT
-	TRBD1	TRBV7-9	TRBJ1-1	CASSPRQGGNTEAFF	TGTGCCAGCAGCCCAAGACAGGGGGGGAACACTGAAGCTTTCTTT
-	TRBD1	TRBV5-4	TRBJ2-6	CASSLQGASGANVLTF	TGTGCCAGCAGCCTGCAGGGGGCTTCAGGGGCCAACGTCCTGACTTTC
-	TRBD2	TRBV6-1	TRBJ2-3	CASTGTSGGADTQYF	TGTGCCAGTACCGGGACTAGCGGGGGGGCAGATACGCAGTATTTT
-	-	TRBV28	TRBJ2-7	CASSLVGASYEQYF	TGTGCCAGCAGTTTGGTGGGGGCATCCTACGAGCAGTACTTC
-	-	TRBV29-1	TRBJ2-7	CSVELASTYEQYF	TGCAGCGTTGAATTGGCCTCCACCTACGAGCAGTACTTC
few	TRBD1	TRBV9	TRBJ1-5	CASSVGDRDGQPQHF	TGTGCCAGCAGCGTAGGCGACAGGGATGGTCAGCCCCAGCATTTT
-	-	TRBV6-1	TRBJ2-7	CASIPLGNPYEQYF	TGTGCCAGCATCCCCCTCGGGAATCCCTACGAGCAGTACTTC
once	TRBD2	TRBV30	TRBJ2-1	CAWSLAGEQFF	TGTGCCTGGAGTTTAGCGGGTGAGCAGTTCTTC
-	TRBD2	TRBV9	TRBJ2-3	CASTVSGGLDTQYF	TGTGCCAGCACCGTAAGCGGGGGCCTAGATACGCAGTATTTT
-	TRBD1	TRBV2	TRBJ1-2	CASSVSGTGEAYGYTF	TGTGCCAGCAGTGTGTCCGGGACAGGGGAAGCATATGGCTACACCTTC
-	-	TRBV11-1	TRBJ2-5	CASSRPGSRETQYF	TGTGCCAGCAGTCGCCCGGGATCAAGAGAGACCCAGTACTTC
-	TRBD2	TRBV4-1	TRBJ2-3	CASSQGTSGTQYF	TGCGCCAGCAGCCAGGGTACTAGCGGAACGCAGTATTTT
medium-sized	TRBD2	TRBV5-1	TRBJ2-3	CASSLFSGGTDTQYF	TGCGCCAGCAGCTTGTTTAGCGGGGGCACAGATACGCAGTATTTT
-	TRBD2	TRBV6-5	TRBJ2-7	CASAERGGYEQYF	TGTGCCAGCGCAGAGCGGGGGGGCTACGAGCAGTACTTC
-	-	TRBV5-8	TRBJ1-1	CASSPRQWYLGEAFF	TGTGCCAGCAGCCCGAGACAGTGGTACTTGGGTGAAGCTTTCTTT
few	-	TRBV6-1	TRBJ2-1	CASTVGGLTEQFF	TGTGCCAGCACCGTCGGGGGGCTCACTGAGCAGTTCTTC
few	-	TRBV29-1	TRBJ2-7	CSVGKTGSYEQYF	TGCAGCGTTGGAAAGACAGGCTCCTACGAGCAGTACTTC
-	TRBD2	TRBV4-3	TRBJ2-1	CASSQVRTSGAFNEQFF	TGCGCCAGCAGCCAAGTTCGGACTAGCGGGGCCTTCAATGAGCAGTTCTTC
-	-	TRBV7-2	TRBJ1-3	CASSQDGVSGNTIYF	TGTGCCAGCAGCCAAGACGGGGTCTCTGGAAACACCATATATTTT
-	TRBD1	TRBV4-3	TRBJ2-2	CASSQEGPWGTDNTGELFF	TGCGCCAGCAGCCAAGAGGGTCCGTGGGGGACAGACAACACCGGGGAGCTGTTTTTT
-	TRBD1	TRBV29-1	TRBJ1-1	CSVERQGNTEAFF	TGCAGCGTTGAAAGACAGGGAAACACTGAAGCTTTCTTT
-	TRBD1	TRBV4-2	TRBJ2-5	CASSQYDRGRETQYF	TGTGCCAGCAGCCAATATGACAGGGGTAGAGAGACCCAGTACTTC
-	TRBD1	TRBV30	TRBJ1-2	CAWSEQGLYGYTF	TGTGCCTGGAGTGAACAGGGGCTCTATGGCTACACCTTC
-	TRBD2	TRBV5-1	TRBJ2-1	CASSLEAGSIDEQFF	TGCGCCAGCAGCCTGGAAGCGGGGAGTATAGATGAGCAGTTCTTC
-	-	TRBV6-1	TRBJ1-5	CASSAREGNQPQHF	TGTGCCAGCAGTGCCAGGGAAGGCAATCAGCCCCAGCATTTT
-	-	TRBV13	TRBJ1-1	CASGSLENTEAFF	TGTGCCAGCGGGAGTCTAGAGAACACTGAAGCTTTCTTT
-	-	TRBV19	TRBJ1-2	CASSWGEYGYTF	TGTGCCAGTAGTTGGGGGGAATATGGCTACACCTTC
-	TRBD1	TRBV7-2	TRBJ1-1	CASSLDRGPEAFF	TGTGCCAGCAGCTTGGACAGGGGCCCTGAAGCTTTCTTT
few	-	TRBV6-5	TRBJ1-6	CASQSLESPLHF	TGTGCCAGCCAAAGTTTAGAGTCACCCCTCCACTTT
-	TRBD2	TRBV7-9	TRBJ2-3	CASSLGLAGGQIDTQYF	TGTGCCAGCAGCTTAGGGCTAGCGGGGGGGCAAATAGATACGCAGTATTTT
-	TRBD1	TRBV6-1	TRBJ2-1	CASSATGGSYNEQFF	TGTGCCAGCAGTGCAACAGGGGGCTCCTACAATGAGCAGTTCTTC
few	TRBD1	TRBV5-1	TRBJ2-7	CASSEQGQHYEQYF	TGCGCCAGCAGCGAACAGGGACAGCACTACGAGCAGTACTTC
-	-	TRBV7-2	TRBJ2-6	CASSLSPQAGANVLTF	TGTGCCAGCAGCTTATCCCCGCAGGCTGGGGCCAACGTCCTGACTTTC
-	-	TRBV11-3	TRBJ2-2	CASSTDTGKAGELFF	TGTGCCAGCAGCACAGATACAGGGAAGGCCGGGGAGCTGTTTTTT
-	TRBD2	TRBV30	TRBJ2-2	CAWIRLAGAGELFF	TGTGCCTGGATTCGCCTAGCGGGGGCGGGGGAGCTGTTTTTT
few	-	TRBV10-3	TRBJ2-5	CAISEAQETQYF	TGTGCCATCAGTGAAGCACAAGAGACCCAGTACTTC
-	TRBD1	TRBV27	TRBJ1-6	CASSLSGSQGGYNSPLHF	TGTGCCAGCAGTTTATCGGGGTCCCAGGGGGGCTATAATTCACCCCTCCACTTT
-	-	TRBV5-1	TRBJ1-3	CASSRDSQSSGNTIYF	TGCGCCAGCAGCCGAGACAGCCAGAGCTCTGGAAACACCATATATTTT
-	-	TRBV16	TRBJ2-3	CASSQLRGEAQYF	TGTGCCAGCAGCCAATTGCGGGGAGAGGCGCAGTATTTT
-	TRBD2	TRBV10-3	TRBJ2-3	CAIKGRDTDTQYF	TGTGCCATCAAAGGGAGGGACACAGATACGCAGTATTTT
few	-	TRBV7-6	TRBJ1-2	CASSLAGRDSGYTF	TGTGCCAGCAGCTTAGCGGGCAGGGATAGTGGCTACACCTTC
-	TRBD1	TRBV6-1	TRBJ1-1	CASSGGTGRPLNTEAFF	TGTGCCAGCAGTGGAGGGACAGGGAGGCCGTTGAACACTGAAGCTTTCTTT
-	-	TRBV7-9	TRBJ1-2	CASILGGTNYGYTF	TGTGCCAGCATCTTGGGGGGGACTAACTATGGCTACACCTTC
-	TRBD1	TRBV5-4	TRBJ1-2	CASSLAETGGALNYGYTF	TGTGCCAGCAGCTTGGCGGAAACAGGGGGCGCGCTTAACTATGGCTACACCTTC
-	-	TRBV15	TRBJ2-6	CATSPRSEGGANVLTF	TGTGCCACCAGCCCTAGATCAGAAGGTGGGGCCAACGTCCTGACTTTC
-	-	TRBV15	TRBJ1-2	CATSRTRVQVYTF	TGTGCCACCAGCAGGACCAGGGTGCAGGTCTACACCTTC
-	TRBD1	TRBV14	TRBJ1-2	CASSQAGPGGDYGYTF	TGTGCCAGCAGCCAAGCGGGCCCAGGGGGTGACTATGGCTACACCTTC
-	-	TRBV5-6	TRBJ2-5	CASSYQTAQETQYF	TGTGCCAGCAGCTACCAGACAGCCCAAGAGACCCAGTACTTC